The entry below describes one T cell receptor beta chain. Clones were read by immunoSEQ multiplex PCR, and TCRdb kept only the in-frame ones, dropping some. The sample contains tens of thousands of clones, 88% of which appear only once. The ends were cut back, 4 bases at V and 4 bases at J, with 11 bases in the middle. Germline CDR1 reads SGHTS; CDR2 reads YDEGEE. This CDR3 spans 13 amino acids. These data originate in a study of CD4 T cells in relation to SARS-CoV-2 and coronaviruses. Study as a whole: Of the patients, fewer than ten were male, 4 female, two Hispanic.

The sequence came from an adult with COVID-19. The chain carries TRBV5-8 and TRBJ1-1; D not certain. The specimen was memory CD4+ T cells from PBMCs. CDR3 coding DNA: TGTGCCAGCAGCCGTGGAAAGTTCACTGAAGCTTTCTTT. Translated, it gives CASSRGKFTEAFF.